The rows below give T cell receptor beta chains drawn from one sample of a study of regulatory T cells in long-lasting Graves disease. TCRdb independently ran MiXCR on the multiplex PCR reads; one entry per CDR3 protein. In the table there are about 400,000 distinct CDR3 sequences, around 21% of which are singletons. The sequenced sample was peripheral blood mononuclear cells (PBMCs), obtained when the disease was refractory, from a patient treated with antithyroid drugs. The receptors were sampled from a female donor with Graves disease. Each CDR3 is given with its conserved first and last residue. The order of the fields is CDR3 DNA, CDR3 protein, J gene, V gene, D gene, clone size, CDR3 length. D genes are given only for firm matches. The listing skips clone size in some rows; elsewhere it reads once, few, many or a size class.

cdr3_nt: TGTGCCACCGGTTTTGCAGATACGCAGTATTTT
cdr3_aa: CATGFADTQYF
j_call: TRBJ2-3
v_call: TRBV24-1
d_call: NA
clone_size: NA
cdr3_length: 11

cdr3_nt: TGTGCCAGCAGTGAAAAATTGGTCGTGGTTAGCGGGAGGGGATACGAGCAGTACTTC
cdr3_aa: CASSEKLVVVSGRGYEQYF
j_call: TRBJ2-7
v_call: TRBV2
d_call: TRBD2
clone_size: many
cdr3_length: 19

cdr3_nt: TGTGCCAGCAAACAAGACAGGGGGCCTTTCTACGAGCAGTACTTC
cdr3_aa: CASKQDRGPFYEQYF
j_call: TRBJ2-7
v_call: TRBV2
d_call: TRBD1
clone_size: NA
cdr3_length: 15

cdr3_nt: TGTGCCACCAGCAGCAGGGGAATCGGCTACGAGCAGTACTTC
cdr3_aa: CATSSRGIGYEQYF
j_call: TRBJ2-7
v_call: TRBV15
d_call: NA
clone_size: NA
cdr3_length: 14

cdr3_nt: TGCAGCGTTACCGACAGGGTTGGAGGCTACACCTTC
cdr3_aa: CSVTDRVGGYTF
j_call: TRBJ1-2
v_call: TRBV29-1
d_call: TRBD1
clone_size: NA
cdr3_length: 12

cdr3_nt: TGTGCCAGCAGTGGGTGGGACAACACCTACGAGCAGTACTTC
cdr3_aa: CASSGWDNTYEQYF
j_call: TRBJ2-7
v_call: TRBV2
d_call: NA
clone_size: many
cdr3_length: 14

cdr3_nt: TGCAGTGCTACCTTGACAGGCGCCCTAGGCGGCTACACCTTC
cdr3_aa: CSATLTGALGGYTF
j_call: TRBJ1-2
v_call: TRBV20-1
d_call: NA
clone_size: few
cdr3_length: 14

cdr3_nt: TGTGCCAGCAGCTTAGGGACTAGCGGGAGACAGACCCAGTACTTC
cdr3_aa: CASSLGTSGRQTQYF
j_call: TRBJ2-5
v_call: TRBV11-2
d_call: TRBD2
clone_size: many
cdr3_length: 15

cdr3_nt: TGTGCCAGCAGCGTCTATCGGGACACAGATACGCAGTATTTT
cdr3_aa: CASSVYRDTDTQYF
j_call: TRBJ2-3
v_call: TRBV7-2
d_call: NA
clone_size: once
cdr3_length: 14

cdr3_nt: TGTGCTAGTGGACGCGGTCGGCCCCAGCATTTT
cdr3_aa: CASGRGRPQHF
j_call: TRBJ1-5
v_call: TRBV12-5
d_call: NA
clone_size: many
cdr3_length: 11

cdr3_nt: TGTGCCAGCAGTTTATCCCGACTAGCGGGAGGGCCGGGAGAGCAGTACTTC
cdr3_aa: CASSLSRLAGGPGEQYF
j_call: TRBJ2-7
v_call: TRBV28
d_call: TRBD2
clone_size: many
cdr3_length: 17

cdr3_nt: TGCGCCAGCAGTGCACAGGGGCAAGGGAACATTCAGTACTTC
cdr3_aa: CASSAQGQGNIQYF
j_call: TRBJ2-4
v_call: TRBV10-1
d_call: TRBD1
clone_size: NA
cdr3_length: 14

cdr3_nt: TGTGCCACCAGCCGAAAGTCTAGCGGGAAGGTCTATGAGCAGTTCTTC
cdr3_aa: CATSRKSSGKVYEQFF
j_call: TRBJ2-1
v_call: TRBV15
d_call: TRBD2
clone_size: few
cdr3_length: 16

cdr3_nt: TGTGCCAGCAGCCAAGGGACGCGTGAGGAAAAACTGTTTTTT
cdr3_aa: CASSQGTREEKLFF
j_call: TRBJ1-4
v_call: TRBV3-1
d_call: NA
clone_size: many
cdr3_length: 14

cdr3_nt: TGTGCCAGCAGTCCGGGACAACTCTACGAGCAGTACTTC
cdr3_aa: CASSPGQLYEQYF
j_call: TRBJ2-7
v_call: TRBV27
d_call: NA
clone_size: few
cdr3_length: 13

cdr3_nt: TGCAGTGCTCCCCAGACCGGACCGATACCTGAAGCTTTCTTT
cdr3_aa: CSAPQTGPIPEAFF
j_call: TRBJ1-1
v_call: TRBV20-1
d_call: NA
clone_size: few
cdr3_length: 14